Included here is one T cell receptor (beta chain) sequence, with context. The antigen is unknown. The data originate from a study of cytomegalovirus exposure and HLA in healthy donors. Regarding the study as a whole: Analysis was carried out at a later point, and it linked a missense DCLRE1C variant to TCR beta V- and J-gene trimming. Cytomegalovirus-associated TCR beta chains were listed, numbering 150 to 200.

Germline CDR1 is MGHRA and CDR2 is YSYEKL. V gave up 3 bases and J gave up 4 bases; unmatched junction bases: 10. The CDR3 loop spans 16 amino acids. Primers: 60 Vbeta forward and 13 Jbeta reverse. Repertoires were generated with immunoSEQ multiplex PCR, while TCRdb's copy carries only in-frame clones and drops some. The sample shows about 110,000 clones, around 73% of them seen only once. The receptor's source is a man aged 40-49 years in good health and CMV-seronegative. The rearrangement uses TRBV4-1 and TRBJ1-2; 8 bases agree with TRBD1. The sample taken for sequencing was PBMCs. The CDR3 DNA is TGCGCCAGCAGCCACCCAAGGACAGGGACCATCTATGGCTACACCTTC. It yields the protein CASSHPRTGTIYGYTF.